These T cell receptor beta chains were read from a single sample in a study of HIV-infected children after antiretroviral therapy interruption. TCRdb re-called the 3' RACE reads through MiXCR, storing one row per CDR3 protein. Of approximately 89,000 distinct CDR3 sequences listed, 6.9% are singletons. The sequencing here drew on CD45RA+ CD4+ T cells from PBMCs, pooled from several time points, taken from a donor given antiretroviral therapy, either interrupted or continuous. These receptors were obtained from a pool of human donors with HIV. The CDR3 runs from the conserved cysteine through the conserved F or W. A D gene is named only where the DNA matches it firmly. Not all rows give a size; the values are once, few, many and, for expanded clones, a class.

>TRBJ2-2|.|TRBV7-2|many
CASSPRGAGTGELFF
TGTGCCAGCAGCCCCAGGGGGGCCGGCACCGGGGAGCTGTTTTTT
>TRBJ1-2|.|TRBV19|many
CASSISGFPNYGYTF
TGTGCCAGTAGTATTTCAGGGTTCCCTAACTATGGCTACACCTTC
>TRBJ2-5|TRBD1|TRBV7-2|many
CASSPTGETQYF
TGTGCCAGCAGCCCGACAGGGGAGACCCAGTACTTC
>TRBJ2-3|TRBD2|TRBV6-2/TRBV6-3|many
CASTGSRGRLVTDTQYF
TGTGCCAGCACCGGGTCACGCGGGAGGTTGGTTACAGATACGCAGTATTTT
>TRBJ2-1|.|TRBV11-2|.
CASPFPLCSYNEQFF
TGTGCCAGCCCCTTCCCACTGTGCTCCTACAATGAGCAGTTCTTC
>TRBJ2-3|.|TRBV6-1|few
CASSELGTDTQYF
TGTGCCAGCAGTGAACTCGGGACAGATACGCAGTATTTT
>TRBJ2-1|.|TRBV6-1|few
CASSLQGSEQFF
TGTGCCAGCAGTCTCCAGGGCAGTGAGCAGTTCTTC
>TRBJ2-2|TRBD2|TRBV3-1|many
CASSPGTSNGELFF
TGTGCCAGCAGCCCCGGGACTAGCAACGGGGAGCTGTTTTTT
>TRBJ2-3|.|TRBV7-8|many
CASTTREALIGQYF
TGTGCCAGCACTACTAGGGAGGCCCTTATTGGGCAGTATTTT
>TRBJ2-7|TRBD1|TRBV10-3|many
CAISGLDRGLGEQYF
TGTGCCATCAGTGGCCTGGACAGGGGGCTAGGCGAGCAGTACTTC
>TRBJ2-7|TRBD1|TRBV27|.
CASSLSPAGGYEQYF
TGTGCCAGCAGTTTATCGCCGGCAGGGGGATACGAGCAGTACTTC
>TRBJ2-7|.|TRBV12-3/TRBV12-4|many
CASSQEGHEQYF
TGTGCCAGCAGCCAAGAAGGCCACGAGCAGTACTTC
>TRBJ1-1|.|TRBV12-3/TRBV12-4|many
CASSPPENTEAFF
TGTGCCAGCAGCCCCCCCGAAAACACTGAAGCTTTCTTT
>TRBJ2-1|TRBD1|TRBV24-1|.
CATSDATGVRFF
TGTGCCACCAGTGATGCGACAGGGGTTCGGTTCTTC
>TRBJ2-7|.|TRBV4-2|.
CASSQDEGIPYEQYF
TGTGCCAGCAGCCAAGATGAGGGGATTCCCTACGAGCAGTACTTC
>TRBJ1-1|TRBD1|TRBV6-5|few
CASTYDRALNTEAFF
TGTGCCAGCACTTACGACAGGGCCTTGAACACTGAAGCTTTCTTT
>TRBJ2-1|TRBD2|TRBV7-9|many
CASSSRTSGRPYNEQFF
TGTGCCAGCAGCTCTAGGACTAGCGGGAGGCCCTACAATGAGCAGTTCTTC
>TRBJ1-1|.|TRBV10-3|many
CAISEGRQGSTEAFF
TGTGCCATCAGTGAGGGTCGCCAGGGCAGCACTGAAGCTTTCTTT
>TRBJ1-5|TRBD1|TRBV5-6|many
CASSLRTGGNQPQHF
TGTGCCAGCAGCTTACGGACAGGGGGCAATCAGCCCCAGCATTTT
>TRBJ2-5|.|TRBV12-3/TRBV12-4|many
CASSSSGETQYF
TGTGCCAGCAGTTCCTCCGGGGAGACCCAGTACTTC
>TRBJ2-3|.|TRBV4-1|.
CASSQEWTTDTQYF
TGCGCCAGCAGCCAAGAGTGGACTACAGATACGCAGTATTTT
>TRBJ2-5|.|TRBV20-1|many
CSARDHTGQETQYF
TGCAGTGCTAGAGATCATACAGGACAAGAGACCCAGTACTTC
>TRBJ1-1|.|TRBV12-3/TRBV12-4|many
CASSLMNTEAFF
TGTGCCAGCAGTTTAATGAACACTGAAGCTTTCTTT
>TRBJ2-1|.|TRBV7-2|many
CASSPLGGNNEQFF
TGTGCCAGCAGCCCCCTCGGGGGAAACAATGAGCAGTTCTTC
>TRBJ2-3|.|TRBV20-1|many
CSARGPADTQYF
TGCAGTGCCCGGGGGCCGGCAGATACGCAGTATTTT
>TRBJ2-7|TRBD1|TRBV6-7|.
CASGQGDLYEQYF
TGTGCCAGCGGTCAGGGGGATCTCTATGAACAGTACTTC
>TRBJ2-3|.|TRBV4-1|few
CASSQDREGHTDTQYF
TGCGCCAGCAGCCAAGATCGGGAAGGGCACACAGATACGCAGTATTTT
>TRBJ1-6|TRBD1|TRBV6-6|few
CASSYSIGTGLQSPLHF
TGTGCCAGCAGTTACTCGATCGGGACAGGGTTACAATCACCCCTCCACTTT
>TRBJ2-1|TRBD1|TRBV12-3/TRBV12-4|many
CASSSRDRKLDNEQFF
TGTGCCAGCAGTTCCCGGGACAGGAAACTGGACAATGAGCAGTTCTTC
>TRBJ1-2|.|TRBV10-2|many
CASSPDKGYGYTF
TGCGCCAGCAGTCCGGACAAGGGCTATGGCTACACCTTC
>TRBJ2-1|TRBD2|TRBV5-1|many
CASGPSSGISNEQFF
TGCGCCAGCGGACCGTCTAGCGGGATCTCCAATGAGCAGTTCTTC
>TRBJ1-6|.|TRBV2|few
CASSETKANNSPLHF
TGTGCCAGCAGTGAAACGAAGGCTAATAATTCACCCCTCCACTTT
>TRBJ1-3|.|TRBV2|many
CASSEENGNTIYF
TGTGCCAGCAGTGAAGAGAATGGAAACACCATATATTTT
>TRBJ2-5|.|TRBV2|.
CASRRSPGETQYF
TGTGCCAGCAGAAGGTCCCCTGGAGAGACCCAGTACTTC
>TRBJ2-5|.|TRBV10-3|many
CAISPGGVETQYF
TGTGCCATCAGCCCCGGAGGGGTAGAGACCCAGTACTTC
>TRBJ1-2|TRBD1|TRBV24-1|many
CATSDGDRELSGYTF
TGTGCCACCAGTGATGGGGACAGGGAGTTAAGTGGCTACACCTTC
>TRBJ2-7|.|TRBV6-1|many
CASSEAGSYEQYF
TGTGCCAGCAGTGAGGCGGGATCCTACGAGCAGTACTTC
>TRBJ2-7|TRBD1|TRBV12-3/TRBV12-4|.
CASSSGQFIYEQYF
TGTGCCAGCAGTTCGGGACAGTTCATCTACGAGCAGTACTTC
>TRBJ1-1|TRBD1|TRBV29-1|.
CSVSFTRDRVMNTEAFF
TGCAGCGTCTCCTTTACCCGGGACAGGGTCATGAACACTGAAGCTTTCTTT
>TRBJ2-7|.|TRBV10-3|many
CAIGQNYEQYF
TGTGCCATCGGACAGAACTACGAGCAGTACTTC
>TRBJ2-3|.|TRBV4-1|many
CASSLEGLHSSTDTQYF
TGCGCCAGCAGCCTAGAGGGCTTGCACTCTAGCACAGATACGCAGTATTTT
>TRBJ2-3|.|TRBV9|.
CASSVVGVDTQYF
TGTGCCAGCAGCGTAGTTGGGGTAGATACGCAGTATTTT
>TRBJ1-2|TRBD1|TRBV4-3|many
CASSQDPTGTNYGYTF
TGCGCCAGCAGCCAAGACCCGACAGGGACTAACTATGGCTACACCTTC
>TRBJ2-2|.|TRBV5-4|many
CASSLGQSTGELFF
TGTGCCAGCAGCTTGGGGCAAAGCACCGGGGAGCTGTTTTTT
>TRBJ2-7|.|TRBV12-3/TRBV12-4|.
CASSLNVEGTIYEQYF
TGTGCCAGCAGTTTAAATGTGGAAGGGACAATCTACGAGCAGTACTTC
>TRBJ2-1|.|TRBV5-1|.
CASSLEAGEHNEQFF
TGCGCCAGCAGCTTGGAGGCAGGGGAACACAATGAGCAGTTCTTC
>TRBJ2-7|TRBD1|TRBV28|many
CASSLSGGADEQYF
TGTGCCAGCAGTCTATCAGGGGGCGCGGACGAGCAGTACTTC
>TRBJ2-7|TRBD2|TRBV20-1|.
CSAEGPGGDEQYF
TGCAGTGCCGAGGGGCCGGGGGGAGACGAGCAGTACTTC
>TRBJ2-7|.|TRBV29-1|many
CSATDIYEQYF
TGCAGCGCTACCGACATCTACGAGCAGTACTTC
>TRBJ2-7|.|TRBV20-1|many
CSASLQAGSSSYEQYF
TGCAGTGCTAGTCTTCAGGCCGGGTCAAGCTCCTACGAGCAGTACTTC
>TRBJ1-1|.|TRBV6-6|.
CASSPGQKAFF
TGTGCCAGCAGTCCCGGACAAAAGGCTTTCTTT
>TRBJ2-3|.|TRBV29-1|many
CSVRIAGDTQYF
TGCAGCGTAAGAATCGCCGGGGATACGCAGTATTTT
>TRBJ2-3|.|TRBV12-3/TRBV12-4|many
CASSLATDTQYF
TGTGCCAGCAGCCTCGCCACAGATACGCAGTATTTT
>TRBJ2-5|TRBD1|TRBV20-1|many
CSADRGETQYF
TGCAGTGCGGACAGGGGAGAGACCCAGTACTTC
>TRBJ1-5|.|TRBV7-9|many
CASSLTSGNQPQHF
TGTGCCAGCAGCTTAACCAGCGGTAATCAGCCCCAGCATTTT
>TRBJ1-2|.|TRBV12-3/TRBV12-4|few
CASGSGQAGYTF
TGTGCCAGCGGGTCCGGGCAGGCTGGCTACACCTTC
>TRBJ2-7|TRBD1|TRBV5-1|.
CASSFLDRGYEQYF
TGCGCCAGCAGCTTCCTTGACAGGGGATACGAGCAGTACTTC
>TRBJ2-3|.|TRBV12-3/TRBV12-4|few
CASSFSAATDTQYF
TGTGCCAGCAGTTTTTCGGCCGCGACGGATACGCAGTATTTT
>TRBJ2-3|.|TRBV20-1|few
CSALRRDTQYF
TGCAGTGCTCTTCGGCGGGATACGCAGTATTTT